Listed below are T cell receptor beta chains from one sample, sequenced in a study of blood T cell repertoires in COVID-19. Method: immunoSEQ multiplex PCR; TCRdb's copy keeps in-frame clones and lacks some. The sample has 130,000 to 150,000 clones; around 80% are singletons. What was sequenced was peripheral blood. These receptors originate from a human donor in a cohort sampled during active COVID-19. Both conserved end residues are part of each CDR3. A D gene is named only where the DNA matches it firmly.

J gene	CDR3 length	D gene	V gene	CDR3 protein
TRBJ2-3	14	TRBD1	TRBV2	CASNGQGFGDTQYF
TRBJ2-5	12	-	TRBV24-1	CATSDLRGTQYF
TRBJ1-5	13	-	TRBV28	CASILRGGQPQHF
TRBJ1-5	15	-	TRBV6-2/TRBV6-3	CASSYRAGSNQPQHF
TRBJ1-5	14	-	TRBV19	CASSIEQTNQPQHF
TRBJ2-2	18	TRBD2	TRBV12-5	CASGLASGLAANTGELFF
TRBJ2-1	14	-	TRBV5-6	CASSLGQYYNEQFF
TRBJ2-7	16	TRBD2	TRBV18	CASSLHSGTSGYEQYF
TRBJ1-2	14	TRBD1	TRBV28	CASRGQAIIYGYTF
TRBJ2-1	16	TRBD2	TRBV28	CASSLLAGRSYNEQFF
TRBJ1-5	14	TRBD1	TRBV27	CASSLKGARQPQHF
TRBJ2-7	16	TRBD2	TRBV19	CASSPTRTSGSYEQYF
TRBJ2-5	15	TRBD2	TRBV5-4	CASSYGLAGQETQYF
TRBJ1-2	15	-	TRBV10-3	CAIRAIRTVDYGYTF
TRBJ1-1	15	-	TRBV5-1	CASSLAGMRSTEAFF
TRBJ2-2	15	TRBD1	TRBV4-1	CASSVNDRVTGELFF
TRBJ2-6	15	-	TRBV3-1/TRBV3-2	CASSQRGSGANVLTF
TRBJ1-5	13	-	TRBV18	CASSPARDQPQHF
TRBJ2-2	15	TRBD1	TRBV7-2	CASSSGTDDSGELFF
TRBJ1-2	15	-	TRBV11-3	CASSPYGLTNYGYTF
TRBJ2-2	14	-	TRBV9	CASSVTSNTGELFF
TRBJ1-1	14	-	TRBV7-9	CASSDDRPGTEAFF
TRBJ1-2	16	-	TRBV19	CASSIEGRGRGYGYTF
TRBJ1-2	13	-	TRBV5-4	CASSLKGVDGYTF
TRBJ1-1	14	-	TRBV5-6	CASSFLGGISEAFF
TRBJ1-6	16	-	TRBV5-6	CASSLGYSSYNSPLHF
TRBJ2-2	16	-	TRBV7-2	CASSSTGTSNTGELFF
TRBJ2-2	15	-	TRBV5-4	CASSLAGVNTGELFF
TRBJ2-7	14	TRBD1	TRBV5-1	CASSLGGTVYEQYF
TRBJ2-6	17	TRBD2	TRBV5-1	CASSLAGGRSGANVLTF
TRBJ1-4	15	TRBD1	TRBV19	CASSVSRDRNEKLFF
TRBJ1-1	13	TRBD1	TRBV5-4	CASSRGQDTEAFF
TRBJ1-2	18	TRBD1	TRBV29-1	CSVEGPMSWTGGIYGYTF
TRBJ1-6	16	TRBD1	TRBV18	CASSQSGQGVNSPLHF
TRBJ2-5	14	-	TRBV5-1	CASSLGRERETQYF
TRBJ1-4	14	-	TRBV28	CASTLQMSNEKLFF
TRBJ1-3	14	TRBD1	TRBV10-3	CAIRGQGAFNTIYF
TRBJ1-1	14	-	TRBV4-1	CASKQGQVGTEAFF
TRBJ2-2	17	TRBD2	TRBV24-1	CATSDPGTSGNTGELFF
TRBJ1-1	15	-	TRBV5-1	CASSLVRGRDTEAFF
TRBJ1-4	18	TRBD1	TRBV7-6	CASSLGPGQGRTNEKLFF
TRBJ1-4	13	-	TRBV12-5	CASGLVNRGELFF
TRBJ1-1	12	-	TRBV7-2	CASSRGGTEAFF
TRBJ2-1	11	TRBD2	TRBV3-1/TRBV3-2	CATRGGVEQFF
TRBJ2-2	13	-	TRBV5-5	CASSLVGTGELFF
TRBJ1-4	14	-	TRBV30	CAWSFTATNEKLFF
TRBJ2-3	12	-	TRBV29-1	CSVSARGDTQYF
TRBJ1-1	13	-	TRBV2	CASSDRDGTEAFF
TRBJ1-2	15	TRBD1	TRBV6-2/TRBV6-3	CASSLPGQGAGGYTF
TRBJ2-3	14	-	TRBV5-1	CASSSGTFTDTQYF
TRBJ1-5	15	-	TRBV4-1	CASSQNPQYDQPQHF
TRBJ1-4	15	-	TRBV18	CASSPSGTPKKELFF
TRBJ1-4	15	TRBD1	TRBV9	CASSRQGGLNEKLFF
TRBJ1-1	14	TRBD1	TRBV28	CASSYGTGNTEAFF